A single sample gave rise to the 17 T cell receptor beta chains below, sequenced in a study of tumor and adjacent non-tumor tissue in lung cancer. A modified ARM-PCR protocol with three rounds of nested PCR amplified TCRbeta. TCRdb reprocessed the multiplex PCR reads with MiXCR, giving one entry per CDR3 protein. The repertoire includes 75,000 to 95,000 distinct CDR3 sequences, less than 80% of them detected once, and approximately 20% sits in the top ten. This sample's RNA came from whole unsorted tissue. Specimen: lung tumor tissue. The receptors were sampled from a man in his sixties with non-small cell lung cancer.

This clonotype has at least ten counts. The chain employs TRBV5-1 and TRBJ1-1; D not certain. There are 12 residues in the CDR3. Germline V gene lookup returns CDR1 SGHRS and CDR2 YFSETQ. Trimming stripped 0 bases from V and 5 bases from J, with 5 bases between. CDR3 nucleotide sequence: TGCGCCAGCAGCTTGGATGAAACTGAAGCTTTCTTT. Translation gives CASSLDETEAFF.

In the case of this clonotype: The junction differs from germline at one of its ends, possibly a read error. This sequence joins TRBV11-2 and TRBJ2-7; 9 bases are shared with TRBD2. Germline values: CDR1 SGHAT, CDR2 FQNNGV. CDR3 length equals 19 residues. The CDR3 region has the DNA TGTGCAAGCAGCTCAAAATTTCTAGCGGGACAAAAATGGGGCGTCGAGCAGTACTTC. Translated, it gives CASSSKFLAGQKWGVEQYF.

The chain recombines TRBV6-6 with TRBJ1-6; D is uncertain. The CDR3 extends over 15 amino acids. The V and J ends lost 7 bases and 11 bases respectively, with 21 bases between them. Germline V gene lookup returns CDR1 MNHNY and CDR2 SVGAGI (reference sequence). CDR3 coding DNA: TGTGCCAGCACTCACCCCGTCCTGGCGAGGGCACCCCTCCACTTT. Its translation is CASTHPVLARAPLHF.

There are many counts of this clonotype. The chain carries TRBV12-3 or TRBV12-4 and TRBJ2-5; possibly TRBD1 for D (6 bases). The CDR3 contains 13 residues. Trimming left V 5 bases short and J 0 bases short, with 7 bases between. The CDR3 reads CASSRTDQETQYF. CDR3 sequence (DNA): TGTGCCAGCAGTCGGACAGACCAAGAGACCCAGTACTTC.

About this clonotype itself: Mismatch with germline at one junction end may stem from a read error. This chain connects TRBV7-2 to TRBJ2-1, with 8 bases that match TRBD2. Germline V gives CDR1 SGHTA, CDR2 FQGNSA. This CDR3 is 16 amino acids long. CDR3 residues: CASSLAGRAGGRELFF. In nucleotides, the CDR3 is TGTGCCAGCAGCTTAGCAGGGAGGGCGGGAGGCCGCGAGCTGTTCTTC.

This clonotype has ten or more counts. This chain links TRBV5-6 with TRBJ2-2; D might be TRBD1 or TRBD2, each matching 6 bases. The CDR3 has 15 amino acids. Germline V gene lookup returns CDR1 SGHDT and CDR2 YYEEEE. The V and J ends lost 3 bases and 4 bases respectively, with 13 bases between them. This CDR3 reads CASSWRGTGTGELFF. CDR3 coding DNA: TGTGCCAGCAGCTGGAGGGGGACCGGCACCGGGGAGCTGTTTTTT.

Concerning this clonotype itself: The conserved final phenylalanine or tryptophan is absent from the CDR3, which likely points to a read error. The rearrangement links TRBV29-1 to TRBJ2-1, with 12 nucleotides matching TRBD2. Germline V CDR1 and CDR2: SQVTM, ANQGSEA. This CDR3 comprises 13 residues. V shed 7 bases and J 10 bases; nucleotides not matched to a gene: 8. CDR3 protein: CSARGLAGGEQFS. DNA of the CDR3: TGCAGCGCCAGGGGGCTAGCGGGAGGGGAGCAGTTCTCC.

CDR3 DNA: TGTGCCAGCAGCTTAGCCAGCGGGGGGCTCCAAGAGACCCAGTACTTC. Amino acids: CASSLASGGLQETQYF. V and J are TRBV7-9 and TRBJ2-5, with 9 bases fitting TRBD2. This CDR3 is built from 16 residues. Germline V CDR1 and CDR2: SEHNR, FQNEAQ (reference sequence). The junction had 3 bases not matched to a gene; V was cut back by 0 bases and J by 1 base.

Details on this clonotype: An end of the junction differs from the germline gene, which may be a read error. CDR3 residues: CASTSAGRTFNNEQFF. The CDR3 DNA reads as TGTGCAAGCACCTCCGCCGGGAGGACCTTCAACAATGAGCAGTTCTTC. The chain couples TRBV28 to TRBJ2-1, with 7 bases aligning to TRBD2. The CDR3 runs to 16 residues. Looked up from germline, CDR1 is MDHEN and CDR2 is SYDVKM. Full variable domain (remainder filled in from reference TRBV28 and TRBJ2-1): DVKVTQSSRYLVKRTGEKVFLECVQDMDHENMFWYRQDPGLGLRLIYFSYDVKMKEKGDIPEGYSVSREKKERFSLILESASTNQTSMYLCASTSAGRTFNNEQFFGPGTRLTVL.

This clonotype occurred a few times. The chain combines TRBV5-1 with TRBJ2-3; tentatively, D is TRBD2 (5 bases). Germline values: CDR1 SGHRS, CDR2 YFSETQ. V shed 4 bases and J shed 2 bases, with 8 bases lying between them. The CDR3 has 13 residues. The CDR3 coding sequence is TGCGCCAGCAGCCTCGGGAACACAGATACGCAGTATTTT. Its protein is CASSLGNTDTQYF.

With regard to this clonotype: A junction end diverges from the germline sequence, so it may reflect a read error. The chain uses TRBV4-2 and TRBJ2-5; no reliable D call. The CDR3 is made up of 15 amino acids. In germline, CDR1 is LGHNA, CDR2 YNFKEQ. The CDR3, as DNA: TGTGCCATCAGCCAAGCGAATCAGGTTCAAGAGACCCGGTGCTTC. This translates into CAISQANQVQETRCF.

Details on this clonotype: A much larger clone lies one base from this, so it may be a read error. Because it lacks the conserved phenylalanine or tryptophan at the end, this CDR3 is likely a read error. The chain recombines TRBV5-7 with TRBJ2-6, with D perhaps matching TRBD1 or TRBD2 (5 bases each). TRBV5-7 is labeled an ORF, and its function is uncertain. The CDR3 consists of 16 residues. V was trimmed by 7 bases and J by 0 bases, leaving 14 bases between them. DNA of the CDR3: TGTGCCAGCGGGCCGGGACGGTGCTCTGGGGCCAACGTCCTGACTATC. Translated: CASGPGRCSGANVLTI.

As regards this clonotype: This may be a read error, as it is one base from a much larger clone. The V call is TRBV24-1, the J call TRBJ2-1; 7 nucleotides align to TRBD1. Germline V lookup: CDR1 KGHDR, CDR2 SFDVKD. V lost 9 bases, J lost 0 bases, and 10 bases stayed unmatched. This CDR3 region has 16 residues. This CDR3 is CATRRGHTTSYNEQFF. In DNA, the CDR3 is TGTGCCACCCGAAGGGGGCATACAACCTCCTACAATGAGCAGTTCTTC.

The chain has TRBV11-2 and TRBJ2-5; TRBD2 is a possible D gene (6 bases). Germline V gene lookup returns CDR1 SGHAT and CDR2 FQNNGV. The CDR3 has 15 residues. Between the trimmed V and J ends, which lost 7 bases and 14 bases, there was a span of 29 bases. CDR3 region: CASTIGGSVQEIHYF. The CDR3 DNA reads TGTGCCAGCACCATAGGAGGGTCGGTCCAAGAGATCCACTACTTC.

This clonotype was seen once. The junction and the germline gene differ at one end; a read error may be behind it. This sequence joins TRBV5-4 and TRBJ1-2, with no clear D. Looked up from germline, CDR1 is SGHNT and CDR2 is YYREEE (reference sequence). The CDR3 spans 12 residues. The CDR3 nucleotides are TGTCCCAGCAGCTTTCCGGGCTATGACTACACCTTC. Its protein is CPSSFPGYDYTF.

The chain links TRBV12-3 or TRBV12-4 to TRBJ2-7; D is possibly TRBD1 (5 bases). The CDR3 contains 16 residues. Deletions cut 3 bases from V and 3 bases from J, with 18 bases between. CDR3 region: CASSFSGSCRGYEQYV. The CDR3 nucleotides read TGTGCCAGCAGTTTTTCCGGCTCGTGTAGGGGCTACGAGCAGTACGTC.

Ten or more counts support this clonotype. The chain joins TRBV5-1 to TRBJ2-7; 9 bases are shared with TRBD2. The CDR3 loop spans 14 amino acids. Germline values: CDR1 SGHRS, CDR2 YFSETQ. Trimming removed 4 bases from V and 4 bases from J; junction bases left unmatched: 6. CDR3 protein: CASSMGLAGYEQYF. Here the CDR3 DNA reads TGCGCCAGCAGCATGGGACTAGCAGGGTACGAGCAGTACTTC. Supplemented by reference TRBV5-1 and TRBJ2-7, the full variable domain reads KAGVTQTPRYLIKTRGQQVTLSCSPISGHRSVSWYQQTPGQGLQFLFEYFSETQRNKGNFPGRFSGRQFSNSRSEMNVSTLELGDSALYLCASSMGLAGYEQYFGPGTRLTVT.